The clone carrying this TCR beta chain has only one observation. Per germline, CDR1 ENHRY and CDR2 SYGVKD. This CDR3 region has 15 residues. Trimming pared 2 bases from V and 6 bases from J, leaving 17 bases between. The entry originates in a study of control samples from healthy donors and cancer patients. Profiling relied on immunoSEQ multiplex PCR, and the TCRdb table lists in-frame clones only, not all of them. Of some 170,000 clones in the sample, roughly 95% were seen once. This clonotype was sampled from a woman aged 25 to 39 in good health. Material for sequencing was blood. The rearrangement links TRBV10-3 to TRBJ2-7, with D uncertain. The CDR3 protein is CAISERAQSGSEQYF. The CDR3, as DNA: TGTGCCATCAGTGAGCGGGCCCAAAGTGGGTCCGAGCAGTACTTC.